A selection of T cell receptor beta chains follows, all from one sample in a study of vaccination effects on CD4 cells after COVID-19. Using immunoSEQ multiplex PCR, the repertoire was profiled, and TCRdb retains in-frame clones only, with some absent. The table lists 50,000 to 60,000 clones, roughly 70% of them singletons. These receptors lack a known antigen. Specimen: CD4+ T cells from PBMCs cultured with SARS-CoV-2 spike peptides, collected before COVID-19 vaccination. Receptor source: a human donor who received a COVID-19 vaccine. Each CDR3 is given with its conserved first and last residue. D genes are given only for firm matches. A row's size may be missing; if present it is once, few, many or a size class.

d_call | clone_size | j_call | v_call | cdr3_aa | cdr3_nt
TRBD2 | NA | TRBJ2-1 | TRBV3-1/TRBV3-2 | CASSAGGRTSYNEQFF | TGTGCCAGCAGCGCGGGGGGGAGAACTTCCTACAATGAGCAGTTCTTC
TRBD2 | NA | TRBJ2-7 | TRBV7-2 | CASSLGRLAGGAEQYF | TGTGCCAGCAGCTTAGGTCGACTAGCGGGAGGCGCCGAGCAGTACTTC
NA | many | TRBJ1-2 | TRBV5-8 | CASSLGTLGYTF | TGTGCCAGCAGCTTGGGTACTCTTGGCTACACCTTC
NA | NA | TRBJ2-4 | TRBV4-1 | CASSPATGLAKNIQYF | TGCGCCAGCAGCCCCGCGACGGGACTAGCCAAAAACATTCAGTACTTC
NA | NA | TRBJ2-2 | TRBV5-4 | CASSLAAGSNTGELFF | TGTGCCAGCAGCTTGGCCGCGGGATCGAACACCGGGGAGCTGTTTTTT
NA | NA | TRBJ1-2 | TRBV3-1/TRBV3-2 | CASSPSGRNYGYTF | TGTGCCAGCAGCCCCTCGGGGCGAAACTATGGCTACACCTTC
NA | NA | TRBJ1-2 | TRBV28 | CASSPGDYGYTF | TGTGCCAGCAGTCCAGGGGACTATGGCTACACCTTC
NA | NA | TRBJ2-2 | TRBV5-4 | CASSRGGVTGELFF | TGTGCCAGCAGCAGGGGGGGTGTCACCGGGGAGCTGTTTTTT
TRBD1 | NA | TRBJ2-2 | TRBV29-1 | CSVHRGDTGELFF | TGCAGCGTCCACAGGGGCGACACCGGGGAGCTGTTTTTT
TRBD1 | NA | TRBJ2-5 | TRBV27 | CASSPNRGWQETQYF | TGTGCCAGCAGTCCGAACAGGGGATGGCAAGAGACCCAGTACTTC
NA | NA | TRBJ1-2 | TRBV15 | CATSQGGYGYTF | TGTGCCACCAGCCAGGGAGGATATGGCTACACCTTC
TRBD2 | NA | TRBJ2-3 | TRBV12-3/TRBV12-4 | CASSLGGEDTQYF | TGTGCCAGCAGCCTGGGGGGGGAAGATACGCAGTATTTT
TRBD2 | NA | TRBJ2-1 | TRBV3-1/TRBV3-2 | CASSQERLAGGPVDNEQFF | TGTGCCAGCAGCCAAGAGCGTCTAGCGGGGGGGCCTGTCGACAATGAGCAGTTCTTC
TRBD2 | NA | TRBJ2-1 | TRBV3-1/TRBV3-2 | CASSHYTSGRYNEQFF | TGTGCCAGCAGCCACTACACTAGCGGGAGATACAATGAGCAGTTCTTC
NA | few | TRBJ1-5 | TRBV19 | CASSKGFFNQPQHF | TGTGCCAGTAGTAAAGGGTTTTTCAATCAGCCCCAGCATTTT
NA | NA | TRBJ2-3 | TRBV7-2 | CASSPVRAVASDTQYF | TGTGCCAGCAGCCCCGTCCGGGCCGTAGCGTCAGATACGCAGTATTTT
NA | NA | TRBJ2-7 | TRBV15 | CATSRDVRGDYEQYF | TGTGCCACCAGCAGAGATGTCAGGGGGGACTACGAGCAGTACTTC
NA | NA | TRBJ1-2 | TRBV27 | CASSPGLASNGYTF | TGTGCCAGCAGTCCGGGACTGGCCTCCAATGGCTACACCTTC
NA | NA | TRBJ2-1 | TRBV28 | CASSLAGTAGLKGLNEQFF | TGTGCCAGCAGTTTAGCCGGGACCGCGGGTCTCAAAGGACTCAATGAGCAGTTCTTC
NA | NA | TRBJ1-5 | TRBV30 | CAWSAPNSNQPQHF | TGTGCCTGGAGTGCCCCAAATAGCAATCAGCCCCAGCATTTT